This T cell receptor (beta chain) was identified in a study of blood T cells in healthy people across ages. Study-level background: Template switching picked up about one barcoded beta molecule for each two T cells. The study, taken as a whole, reports: Long-lived donors exceeded aged donors in naive CD4+ cells and diversity.

Primers used in a second PCR of about 7 to 11 cycles were a sample-barcoded 5' primer and a J-beta primer mix. TCRdb redid the calling of the 5' RACE reads with MiXCR, one entry per CDR3 protein. The sample holds about 1 million distinct CDR3 sequences, under 45% seen once. CDR1 SEHNR and CDR2 FQNEAQ come from the germline V gene (reference sequence). The germline V and J ends were trimmed by 11 bases and 5 bases, with 21 bases remaining between them. The CDR3 extends over 14 amino acids. Every sample yielded at least 7 million isolated PBMCs. Details on this clonotype: Antigen unknown.

The sample taken for sequencing was blood. This chain joins TRBV7-9 and TRBJ1-1, with D maybe TRBD1 (6 bases). This clonotype was sampled from an older woman in good health. Here the CDR3 reads CAASRQGRGTEAFF. DNA of the CDR3: TGTGCCGCCAGTCGCCAGGGGCGGGGAACTGAAGCTTTCTTT.